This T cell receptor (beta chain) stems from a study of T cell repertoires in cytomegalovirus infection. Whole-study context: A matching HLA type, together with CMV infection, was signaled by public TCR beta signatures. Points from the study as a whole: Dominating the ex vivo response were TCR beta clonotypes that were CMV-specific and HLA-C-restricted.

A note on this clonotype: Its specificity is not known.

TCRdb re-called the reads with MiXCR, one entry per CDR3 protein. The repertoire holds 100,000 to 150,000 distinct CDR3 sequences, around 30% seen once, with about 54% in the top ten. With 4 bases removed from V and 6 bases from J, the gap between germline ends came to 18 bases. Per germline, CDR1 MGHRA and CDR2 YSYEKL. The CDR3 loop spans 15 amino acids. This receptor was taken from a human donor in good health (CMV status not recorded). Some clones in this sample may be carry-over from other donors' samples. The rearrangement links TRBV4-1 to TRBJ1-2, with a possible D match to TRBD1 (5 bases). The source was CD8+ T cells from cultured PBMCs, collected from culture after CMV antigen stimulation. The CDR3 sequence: CASSPYTQGKDGYTF. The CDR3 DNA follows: TGCGCCAGCAGCCCATACACCCAGGGAAAGGATGGCTACACCTTC.